Below, one TCR beta chain is given with its context. This record belongs to a study of OX40 agonist ivuxolimab in advanced cancers. Study-wide context: Allowance was made for prior anti-PD-1, anti-PD-L1 or anti-CTLA-4 therapy, and approximately 41% had some.

This CDR3 spans 13 amino acids. The V end lost 1 base, the J end lost 8 bases, and 6 bases lay between the germline ends. Germline assignment: CDR1 SGHTA and CDR2 FQGNSA. TCRdb's copy holds only in-frame clones and misses some; the assay was immunoSEQ multiplex PCR. The sample yields tens of thousands of clones, 65% to 85% seen once. The chain uses TRBV7-2 and TRBJ1-6; TRBD1 might be the D (5 bases). The specimen comprised CD4+ or CD8+ T cells sorted from blood, sampled in a trial of the OX40 agonist ivuxolimab. The receptor was isolated from an adult with an advanced solid tumor such as melanoma, head and neck, liver or kidney cancer. CDR3 nucleotide sequence: TGTGCCAGCAGCTTAGGGGGACATTCACCCCTCCACTTT. Amino acids: CASSLGGHSPLHF.